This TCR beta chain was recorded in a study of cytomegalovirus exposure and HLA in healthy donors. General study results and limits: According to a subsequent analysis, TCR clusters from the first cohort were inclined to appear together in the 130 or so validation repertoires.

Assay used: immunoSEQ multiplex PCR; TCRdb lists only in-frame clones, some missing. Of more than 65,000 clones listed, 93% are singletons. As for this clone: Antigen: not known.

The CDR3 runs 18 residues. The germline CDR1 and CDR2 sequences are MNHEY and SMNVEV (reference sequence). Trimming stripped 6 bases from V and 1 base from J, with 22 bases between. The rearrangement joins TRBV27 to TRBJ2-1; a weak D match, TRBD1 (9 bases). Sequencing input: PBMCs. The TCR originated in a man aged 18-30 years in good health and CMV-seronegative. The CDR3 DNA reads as TGTGCCAGCAGATCGGGACAGGGTAGCGGGAAGTCCTACAATGAGCAGTTCTTC. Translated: CASRSGQGSGKSYNEQFF.